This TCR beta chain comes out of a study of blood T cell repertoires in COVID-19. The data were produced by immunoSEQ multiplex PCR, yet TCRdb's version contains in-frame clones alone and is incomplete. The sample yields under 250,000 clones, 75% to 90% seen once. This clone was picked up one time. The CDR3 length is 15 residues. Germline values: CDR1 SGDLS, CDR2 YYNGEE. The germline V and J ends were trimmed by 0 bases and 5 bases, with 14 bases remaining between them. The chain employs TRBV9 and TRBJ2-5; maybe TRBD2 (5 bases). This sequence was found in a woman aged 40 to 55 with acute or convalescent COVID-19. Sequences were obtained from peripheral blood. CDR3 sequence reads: CASSVEGSWVETQYF. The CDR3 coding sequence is TGTGCCAGCAGCGTAGAAGGGAGTTGGGTGGAGACCCAGTACTTC.